This T cell receptor (beta chain) was recovered during a study of CD4+ T cells in melanoma. Findings and limits, study-wide: A reported correlation linked neoantigen-specific CD4+ T cells to CD8+, macrophage and B cell function. In melanoma, neoantigen-specific CD4+ T cells reportedly differed in differentiation state.

The CDR3 has 17 amino acids. Losses at the gene ends were 1 base for V and 5 bases for J; bases not matched to a gene: 7. In germline, CDR1 is SGHAT, CDR2 FQDESV (reference sequence). As regards this clone: Its antigen is unidentified.

This table comes from immunoSEQ multiplex PCR, and its TCRdb copy is limited to in-frame clones, with some not included. Counted here are about 50,000 clones, roughly nine tenths occurring once; the ten biggest clones make up 12%. The sequencing input was peripheral blood. The sequence was collected from a human donor with melanoma. The chain couples TRBV11-1 to TRBJ2-3, with TRBD2 matching over 12 bases. DNA for the CDR3: TGTGCCAGCAGCTTAGACCAGACTAGCGGGGGAAAAGATACGCAGTATTTT. Its protein is CASSLDQTSGGKDTQYF.